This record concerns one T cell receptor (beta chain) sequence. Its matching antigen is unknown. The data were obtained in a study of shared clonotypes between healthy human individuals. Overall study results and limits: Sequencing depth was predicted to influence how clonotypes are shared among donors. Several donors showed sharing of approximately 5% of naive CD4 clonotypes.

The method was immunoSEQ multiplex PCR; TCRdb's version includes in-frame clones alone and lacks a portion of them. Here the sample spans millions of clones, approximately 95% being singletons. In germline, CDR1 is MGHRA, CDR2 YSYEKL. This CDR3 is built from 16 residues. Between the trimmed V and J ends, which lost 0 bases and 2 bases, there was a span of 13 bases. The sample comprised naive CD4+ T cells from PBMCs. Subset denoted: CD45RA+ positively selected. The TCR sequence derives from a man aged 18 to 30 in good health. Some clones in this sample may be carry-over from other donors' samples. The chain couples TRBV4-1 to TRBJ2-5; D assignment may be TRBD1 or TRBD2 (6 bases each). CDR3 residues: CASSQDPGASQETQYF. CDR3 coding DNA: TGCGCCAGCAGCCAAGATCCGGGGGCTAGTCAAGAGACCCAGTACTTC.